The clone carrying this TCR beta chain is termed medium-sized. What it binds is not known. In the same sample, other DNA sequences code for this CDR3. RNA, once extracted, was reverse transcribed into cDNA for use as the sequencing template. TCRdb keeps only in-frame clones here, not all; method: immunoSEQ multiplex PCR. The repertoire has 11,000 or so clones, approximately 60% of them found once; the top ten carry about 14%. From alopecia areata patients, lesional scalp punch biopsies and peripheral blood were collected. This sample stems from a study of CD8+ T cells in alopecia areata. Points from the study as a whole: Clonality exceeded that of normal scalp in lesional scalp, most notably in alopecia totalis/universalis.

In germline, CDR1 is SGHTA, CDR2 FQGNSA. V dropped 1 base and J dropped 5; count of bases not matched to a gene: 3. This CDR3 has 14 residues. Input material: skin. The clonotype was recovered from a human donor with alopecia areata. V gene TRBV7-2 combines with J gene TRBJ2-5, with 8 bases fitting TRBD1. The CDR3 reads CASSLGRDRETQYF. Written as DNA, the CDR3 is TGTGCCAGCAGCTTAGGCCGGGACAGGGAGACCCAGTACTTC.